This passage covers 28 T cell receptor beta chains from one sample sequenced in a study of monozygotic twins with inflammatory bowel disease. TCRdb reprocessed the 5' RACE reads, keeping one entry per CDR3 protein, no DNA. The sample table includes about 160,000 distinct CDR3 sequences. The sample taken for sequencing was blood. Receptors originate from a human donor with ulcerative colitis or Crohn's disease, or a healthy co-twin of an affected twin (not recorded which).

The J gene is TRBJ1-5, the V gene TRBV12-3 or TRBV12-4; the D call of TRBD1 rests on TCRdb alone, since no DNA is present to check it. The CDR3 sequence is 16 residues long. The chain's CDR3 is CASSFSTDNSNQPQHF.

The V gene is TRBV6-1, the J gene TRBJ2-1; the D call from TCRdb, TRBD2, cannot be confirmed without DNA. Germline lookup yields CDR1 MNHNS and CDR2 SASEGT. The CDR3 extends over 15 amino acids. The CDR3 region is CASSEEAGGNGEQFF.

V gene TRBV5-1 combines with J gene TRBJ1-6. Looked up from germline, CDR1 is SGHRS and CDR2 is YFSETQ. This CDR3 spans 16 amino acids. CDR3 residues: CASSPRTGEHNSPLHF.

The V gene is TRBV18, the J gene TRBJ1-2; TCRdb calls TRBD1, which cannot be checked without DNA. The germline V gene has CDR1 KGHSH and CDR2 LQKENI. The CDR3 totals 19 residues. The chain's CDR3 is CASSPPKTGAIAPNYGYTF.

The chain has TRBV5-4 and TRBJ2-1. Per the germline V gene, CDR1 is SGHNT and CDR2 is YYREEE (reference sequence). The CDR3 is 16 amino acids. The CDR3 is CASSLPSGVSYNEQFF.

The V call is TRBV5-1, the J call TRBJ2-5; TCRdb outputs TRBD2, but without DNA this stays unchecked. Germline CDR1 reads SGHRS; CDR2 reads YFSETQ. The CDR3 length is 13 residues. CDR3 sequence reads: CASSPLEKETQYF.

This sequence joins TRBV7-3 and TRBJ2-3; TCRdb lists TRBD2, though no DNA is available to test this call. Looked up from germline, CDR1 is SGHTA and CDR2 is FQGTGA. This CDR3 region has 14 residues. The CDR3 is CASSPDPTSDTQYF.

The genes are TRBV12-3 or TRBV12-4 and TRBJ1-1. CDR3 size: 13 residues. CDR3 region: CASSLVIGAEAFF.

The chain carries TRBV4-3 and TRBJ2-1; with no DNA, the TCRdb D assignment of TRBD1 cannot be verified. This CDR3 spans 14 amino acids. Germline V gives CDR1 LGHNA, CDR2 YSLEER. The CDR3 spells CASSQDSGRGEQFF.

CDR3: CASSQDPPDTQYF. This chain uses TRBV14 with TRBJ2-3; TCRdb lists TRBD2, though no DNA is available to test this call. Germline CDR1 and CDR2: SGHDN and FVKESK. The CDR3 is 13 amino acids.

The CDR3 spells CASSTWTGGGKETQYF. V gene TRBV19 combines with J gene TRBJ2-5; TCRdb returns TRBD1, unconfirmable since there is no DNA. The CDR3 runs to 16 residues. The germline CDR1 and CDR2 sequences are LNHDA and SQIVND (reference sequence).

CDR3 amino acids: CASSLAVAGTDTQYF. The chain has TRBV5-1 and TRBJ2-3; TCRdb calls TRBD2, which cannot be checked without DNA. Germline lookup yields CDR1 SGHRS and CDR2 YFSETQ. CDR3 length: 15 residues.

J is TRBJ2-1 and V is TRBV24-1; there is no DNA to check the TCRdb D call of TRBD2. Germline assignment: CDR1 KGHDR and CDR2 SFDVKD. The CDR3 is 17 amino acids. CDR3 protein: CATSDLKSSGRAGEQFF.

The V and J genes are TRBV4-1 and TRBJ2-2. The CDR3 runs 13 residues. CDR1 and CDR2 from the germline V gene are MGHRA and YSYEKL. The CDR3: CASSQVHTGELFF.

This chain joins TRBV7-2 and TRBJ2-5; TCRdb proposes TRBD1, but this gene call is untestable without DNA. Looked up from germline, CDR1 is SGHTA and CDR2 is FQGNSA. The CDR3 extends over 13 amino acids. The chain's CDR3 is CASRAPGPETQYF.

V usage is TRBV10-3 and J usage is TRBJ1-3. CDR3 length: 16 amino acids. The germline V gene encodes CDR1 ENHRY and CDR2 SYGVKD. CDR3 amino acids: CAISELVGSSGNTIYF.

The chain employs TRBV7-9 and TRBJ1-2. The germline V gene encodes CDR1 SEHNR and CDR2 FQNEAQ (reference sequence). The CDR3 loop spans 12 amino acids. The CDR3 loop reads CASSWGERGYTF.

J is TRBJ2-6 and V is TRBV29-1. The CDR3 contains 13 residues. Germline CDR1 reads SQVTM; CDR2 reads ANQGSEA. The CDR3 sequence: CSVGSSGANVLTF.

The J gene is TRBJ1-1, the V gene TRBV14; TCRdb's D gene call, TRBD1, goes unchecked for lack of DNA. The CDR3 runs 14 residues. The germline gives CDR1 SGHDN, CDR2 FVKESK. The CDR3 loop reads CASSQYTGKAEAFF.

V gene TRBV20-1 combines with J gene TRBJ2-1; as DNA is missing, the TRBD2 call by TCRdb cannot be tested. Per germline, CDR1 DFQATT and CDR2 SNEGSKA (reference sequence). The CDR3 runs 13 residues. The CDR3 loop reads CSALAGGLDEQFF.

The gene calls are TRBV7-2 and TRBJ2-1; TCRdb outputs TRBD1, but without DNA this stays unchecked. The CDR3 runs to 17 residues. CDR1 SGHTA and CDR2 FQGNSA come from the germline V gene. The CDR3 sequence: CASSPTWALPNYNEQFF. Complete variable domain (other parts from reference TRBV7-2 and TRBJ2-1): GAGVSQSPSNKVTEKGKDVELRCDPISGHTALYWYRQSLGQGLEFLIYFQGNSAPDKSGLPSDRFSAERTGGSVSTLTIQRTQQEDSAVYLCASSPTWALPNYNEQFFGPGTRLTVL.

The chain joins TRBV20-1 to TRBJ2-1; TCRdb's D call of TRBD1 is untestable without DNA. The CDR3 is made up of 16 amino acids. The germline V gene has CDR1 DFQATT and CDR2 SNEGSKA (reference sequence). CDR3 in amino acids: CSARDSGGPQNNEQFF.

The chain is built from TRBV28 and TRBJ2-3; lacking DNA, the TRBD1 call made by TCRdb goes unchecked. Looked up from germline, CDR1 is MDHEN and CDR2 is SYDVKM. This CDR3 comprises 15 residues. This CDR3 is CASSLGQGATDTQYF.

The gene calls are TRBV5-1 and TRBJ2-5; TCRdb reports TRBD1, a call that lacks DNA to check it against. The CDR3 is 14 residues long. Germline V gives CDR1 SGHRS, CDR2 YFSETQ. Here the CDR3 reads CASSPGQSQETQYF.

This rearrangement joins TRBV27 to TRBJ2-5; TCRdb's D call, TRBD2, is unchecked because there is no DNA. Germline V gives CDR1 MNHEY, CDR2 SMNVEV (reference sequence). This CDR3 spans 16 amino acids. The CDR3 spells CASSTSAAGGWETQYF.

The genes are TRBV3-1 and TRBJ1-2. CDR3 length: 12 amino acids. CDR1 and CDR2 from the germline V gene are LGHDT and YNNKEL (reference sequence). This CDR3 reads CASSQGDYGYTF. The entire variable domain, with the rest obtained from reference TRBV3-1 and TRBJ1-2, is as follows: DTAVSQTPKYLVTQMGNDKSIKCEQNLGHDTMYWYKQDSKKFLKIMFSYNNKELIINETVPNRFSPKSPDKAHLNLHINSLELGDSAVYFCASSQGDYGYTFGSGTRLTVV.

The rearrangement uses TRBV20-1 and TRBJ2-3; TCRdb reports TRBD2, a call that lacks DNA to check it against. The CDR3 is 15 amino acids. Germline CDR1 reads DFQATT; CDR2 reads SNEGSKA (reference sequence). The CDR3 loop is CSASSSGGAGDTQYF.

The V gene is TRBV27, the J gene TRBJ2-2. The CDR3 runs to 12 residues. The germline CDR1 and CDR2 sequences are MNHEY and SMNVEV (reference sequence). The CDR3 sequence is CASSYGPGELFF.